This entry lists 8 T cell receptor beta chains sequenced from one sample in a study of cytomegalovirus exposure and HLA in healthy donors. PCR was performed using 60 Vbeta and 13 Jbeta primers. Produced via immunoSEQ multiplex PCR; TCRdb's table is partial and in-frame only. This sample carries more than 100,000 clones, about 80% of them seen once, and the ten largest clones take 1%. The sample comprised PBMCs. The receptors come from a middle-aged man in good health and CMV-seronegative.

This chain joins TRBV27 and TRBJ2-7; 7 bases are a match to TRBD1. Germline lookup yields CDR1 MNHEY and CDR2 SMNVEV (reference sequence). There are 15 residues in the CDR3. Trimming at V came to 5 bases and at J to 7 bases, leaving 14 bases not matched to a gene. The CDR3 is CASSPNRDRSVEQYF. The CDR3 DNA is TGTGCCAGCAGTCCAAACCGGGACAGAAGTGTGGAGCAGTACTTC.

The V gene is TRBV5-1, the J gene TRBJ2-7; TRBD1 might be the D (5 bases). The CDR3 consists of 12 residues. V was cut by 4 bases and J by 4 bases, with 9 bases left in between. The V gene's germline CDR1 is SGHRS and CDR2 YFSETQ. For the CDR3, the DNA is TGCGCCAGCAGCCAGGGCCGGTACGAGCAGTACTTC. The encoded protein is CASSQGRYEQYF.

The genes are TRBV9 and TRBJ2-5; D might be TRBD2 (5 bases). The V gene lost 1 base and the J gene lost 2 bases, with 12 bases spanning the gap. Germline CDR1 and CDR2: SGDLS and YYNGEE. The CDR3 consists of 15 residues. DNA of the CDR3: TGTGCCAGCAGCGTAATTCCGGGATCTCAAGAGACCCAGTACTTC. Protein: CASSVIPGSQETQYF.

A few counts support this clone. DNA for the CDR3: TGTGCCAGCAGCCTTCAGGGGGTAGGGGAGCAGTACTTC. It is translated as CASSLQGVGEQYF. V is TRBV2 and J is TRBJ2-7; 7 nucleotides match TRBD1. The V and J ends lost 6 bases and 7 bases, in that order; junction bases with no gene match: 9. This CDR3 comprises 13 residues. CDR1 and CDR2 from the germline V gene are SNHLY and FYNNEI.

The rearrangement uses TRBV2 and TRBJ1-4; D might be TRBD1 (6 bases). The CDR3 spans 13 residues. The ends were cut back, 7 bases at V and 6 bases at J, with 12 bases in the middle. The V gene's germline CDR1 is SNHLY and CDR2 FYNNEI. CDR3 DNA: TGTGCCAGCATGTCAGGGGTCCATGAAAAACTGTTTTTT. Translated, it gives CASMSGVHEKLFF.

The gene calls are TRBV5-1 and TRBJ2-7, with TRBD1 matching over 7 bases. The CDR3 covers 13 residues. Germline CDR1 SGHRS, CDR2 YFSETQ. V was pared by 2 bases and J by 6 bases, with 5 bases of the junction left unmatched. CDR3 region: CASSLQGIGEQYF. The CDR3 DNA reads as TGCGCCAGCAGCTTACAGGGGATCGGCGAGCAGTACTTC. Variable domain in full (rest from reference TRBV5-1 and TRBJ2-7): KAGVTQTPRYLIKTRGQQVTLSCSPISGHRSVSWYQQTPGQGLQFLFEYFSETQRNKGNFPGRFSGRQFSNSRSEMNVSTLELGDSALYLCASSLQGIGEQYFGPGTRLTVT.

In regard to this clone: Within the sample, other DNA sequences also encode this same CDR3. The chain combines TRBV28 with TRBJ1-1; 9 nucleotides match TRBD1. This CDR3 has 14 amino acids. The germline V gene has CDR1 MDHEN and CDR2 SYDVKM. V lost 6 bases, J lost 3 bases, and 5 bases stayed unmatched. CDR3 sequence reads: CASSSGQGDTEAFF. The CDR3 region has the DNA TGTGCCAGCAGCTCGGGACAGGGAGACACTGAAGCTTTCTTT.

CDR3 sequence (DNA): TGTGCCAGCAGTGCGCAGGGGGCTACGGATGGCTACACCTTC. The encoded protein is CASSAQGATDGYTF. The rearrangement uses TRBV2 and TRBJ1-2; 8 bases are shared with TRBD1. With V trimmed by 4 bases and J by 6 bases, 7 bases remained unmatched. CDR1 is SNHLY, CDR2 FYNNEI, per germline. This CDR3 is built from 14 residues.